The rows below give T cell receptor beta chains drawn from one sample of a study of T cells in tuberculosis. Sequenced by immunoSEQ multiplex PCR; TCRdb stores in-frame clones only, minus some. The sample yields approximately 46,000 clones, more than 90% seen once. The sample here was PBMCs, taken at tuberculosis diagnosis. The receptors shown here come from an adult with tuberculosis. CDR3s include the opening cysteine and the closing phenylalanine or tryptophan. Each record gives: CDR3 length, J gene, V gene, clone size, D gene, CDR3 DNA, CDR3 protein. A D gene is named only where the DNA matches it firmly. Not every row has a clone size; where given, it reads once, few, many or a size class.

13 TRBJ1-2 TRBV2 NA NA TGTGCCAGAACTCTTTCCGGGAACTATGGCTACACCTTC CARTLSGNYGYTF
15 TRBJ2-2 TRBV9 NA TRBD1 TGTGCCAGCAGCCCAGACAGGGTTAACACCGGGGAGCTGTTTTTT CASSPDRVNTGELFF
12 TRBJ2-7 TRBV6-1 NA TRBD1 TGTGCCAGCAGTGAAGGGGTAGGGACAGCGTACTTC CASSEGVGTAYF
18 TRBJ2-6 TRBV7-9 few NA TGTGCCAGCAGCTTTACCAGGGGATTGACCTCTGGGGCCAACGTCCTGACTTTC CASSFTRGLTSGANVLTF
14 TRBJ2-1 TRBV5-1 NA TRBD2 TGCGCCAGCAGCTGGATAGCGGGAGTCAATGAGCAGTTCTTC CASSWIAGVNEQFF
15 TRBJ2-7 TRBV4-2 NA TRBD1 TGTGCCAGCAGCCAAGGACAGGGGGGCTCCTACGAGCAGTACTTC CASSQGQGGSYEQYF
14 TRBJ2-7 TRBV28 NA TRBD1 TGTGCCAGCACCTTACGGGACAGGGACCACCGGCAGTACTTC CASTLRDRDHRQYF
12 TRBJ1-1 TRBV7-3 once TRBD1 TGTGCCAGCAGCTCCCGGACAGGAGAAGCTTTCTTT CASSSRTGEAFF
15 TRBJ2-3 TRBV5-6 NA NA TGTGCCAGCAGCCCCCTACGGTTTTCTACAGATACGCAGTATTTT CASSPLRFSTDTQYF
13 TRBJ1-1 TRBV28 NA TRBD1 TGTGCCAGCTCGACAGGGGTCGACACTGAAGCTTTCTTT CASSTGVDTEAFF
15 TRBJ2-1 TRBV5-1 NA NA TGCGCCAGCAGTCGGACCGACCCCAGAAGGGGTGAGCAGTTCTTC CASSRTDPRRGEQFF
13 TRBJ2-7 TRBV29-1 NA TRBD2 TGCAGCGTGAGTACCAGCGGGGTCTACGAGCAGTACTTC CSVSTSGVYEQYF
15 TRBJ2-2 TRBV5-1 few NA TGCGCCAGCAGCTCGGTTCCGGGGTTTACCGGGGAGCTGTTTTTT CASSSVPGFTGELFF
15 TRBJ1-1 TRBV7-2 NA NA TGTGCCAGCAGCTTAGCGCGGAATCGGGGGACTGAAGCTTTCTTT CASSLARNRGTEAFF
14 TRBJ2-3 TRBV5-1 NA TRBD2 TGCGCCAGCAGCTTTGGACTAGCGCCAGATACGCAGTATTTT CASSFGLAPDTQYF
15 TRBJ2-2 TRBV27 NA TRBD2 TGTGCCAGCAGAGGCAGGGCGGGGGACACCGGGGAGCTGTTTTTT CASRGRAGDTGELFF
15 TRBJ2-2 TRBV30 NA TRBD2 TGTGCCTGGAGTGTGATAGCGGGAGTCGCCGGGGAGCTGTTTTTT CAWSVIAGVAGELFF
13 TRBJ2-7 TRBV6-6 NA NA TGTGCCAGCAGTTACTCGCAGGGGAACGAGCAGTACTTC CASSYSQGNEQYF
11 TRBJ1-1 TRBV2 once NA TGTGCCAGCAGCCCCCTCACTGAAGCTTTCTTT CASSPLTEAFF
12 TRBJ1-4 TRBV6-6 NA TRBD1 TGTGCCAGCAGACCAGGGGGTGAAAAACTGTTTTTT CASRPGGEKLFF
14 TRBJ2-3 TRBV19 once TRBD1 TGTGCCAGTAGTGTGGACAGGGGAGCGGATACGCAGTATTTT CASSVDRGADTQYF
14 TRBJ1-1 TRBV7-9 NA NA TGTGCCAGCAGCGTAGGGGAGGTTCGTACTGAAGCTTTCTTT CASSVGEVRTEAFF
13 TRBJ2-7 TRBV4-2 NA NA TGTGCCAGCAGCCCCCTAAATCGGTACGAGCAGTACTTC CASSPLNRYEQYF
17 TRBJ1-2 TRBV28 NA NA TGTGCCAGCAGTTTATCAGCACCCGGTACCGGACGAGGGGGCTACACCTTC CASSLSAPGTGRGGYTF